The clone carrying this TCR beta chain was counted once. In the authors' methods: How many nucleated cells were present was estimated from reference gene primer amplification. This table comes from immunoSEQ multiplex PCR, and its TCRdb copy is limited to in-frame clones, with some not included. V, J and clone size are taken as reported in that table, and D and trimming were inferred from the DNA itself. This repertoire shows about 170,000 clones, around nine tenths found once; its top ten account for 2.5% to 4%. This specimen belongs to a study of blood T cell repertoires in COVID-19. Study summary: Acute and convalescent COVID-19 specimens originated in the United States, Italy and Spain. The cDNA or gDNA used as material had been derived from T cells, B-cell-depleted T cells, or PBMCs.

Germline assignment: CDR1 SGHNT and CDR2 YYREEE (reference sequence). Trimming shortened V by 4 bases and J by 4 bases, and 13 bases separated the two germline ends. This CDR3 contains 14 residues. The rearrangement uses TRBV5-4 and TRBJ2-3, with a weak D call TRBD1 (5 bases). The receptor was derived from a man between 65 and 85 years old with acute or convalescent COVID-19. Sequencing input: peripheral blood. CDR3 residues: CASSTTVGPDTQYF. The CDR3 bases are TGTGCCAGCAGCACGACAGTGGGGCCAGATACGCAGTATTTT.